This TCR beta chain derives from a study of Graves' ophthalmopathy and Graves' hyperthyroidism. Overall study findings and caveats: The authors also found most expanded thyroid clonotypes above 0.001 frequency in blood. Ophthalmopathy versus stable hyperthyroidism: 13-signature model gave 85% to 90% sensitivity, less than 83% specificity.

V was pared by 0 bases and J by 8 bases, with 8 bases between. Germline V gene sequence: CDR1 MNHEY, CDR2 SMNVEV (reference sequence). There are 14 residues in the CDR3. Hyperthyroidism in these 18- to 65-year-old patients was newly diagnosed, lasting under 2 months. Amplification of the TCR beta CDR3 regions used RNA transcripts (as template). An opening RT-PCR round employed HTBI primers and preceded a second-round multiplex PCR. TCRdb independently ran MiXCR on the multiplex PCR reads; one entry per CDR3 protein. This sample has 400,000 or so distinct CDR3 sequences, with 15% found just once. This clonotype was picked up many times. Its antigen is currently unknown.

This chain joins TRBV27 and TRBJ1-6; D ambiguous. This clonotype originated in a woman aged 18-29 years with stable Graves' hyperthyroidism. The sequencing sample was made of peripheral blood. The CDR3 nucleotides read TGTGCCAGCAGTTTATCGTTTACTTATTCACCCCTCCACTTT. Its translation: CASSLSFTYSPLHF.